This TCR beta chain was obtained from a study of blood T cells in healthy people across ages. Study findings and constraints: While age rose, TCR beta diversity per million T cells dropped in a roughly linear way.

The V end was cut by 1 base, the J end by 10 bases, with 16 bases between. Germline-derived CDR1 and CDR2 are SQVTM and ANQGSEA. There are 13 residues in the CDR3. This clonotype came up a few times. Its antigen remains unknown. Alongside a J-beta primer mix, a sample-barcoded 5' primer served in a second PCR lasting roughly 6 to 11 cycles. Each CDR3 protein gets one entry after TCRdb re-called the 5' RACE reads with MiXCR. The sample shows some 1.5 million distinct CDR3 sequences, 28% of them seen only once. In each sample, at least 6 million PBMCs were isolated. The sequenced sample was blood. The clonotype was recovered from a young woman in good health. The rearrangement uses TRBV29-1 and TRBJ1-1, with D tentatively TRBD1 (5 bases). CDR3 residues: CSVEAPTGGAAFF. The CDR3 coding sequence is TGCAGCGTTGAAGCCCCCACCGGGGGAGCAGCTTTCTTT.